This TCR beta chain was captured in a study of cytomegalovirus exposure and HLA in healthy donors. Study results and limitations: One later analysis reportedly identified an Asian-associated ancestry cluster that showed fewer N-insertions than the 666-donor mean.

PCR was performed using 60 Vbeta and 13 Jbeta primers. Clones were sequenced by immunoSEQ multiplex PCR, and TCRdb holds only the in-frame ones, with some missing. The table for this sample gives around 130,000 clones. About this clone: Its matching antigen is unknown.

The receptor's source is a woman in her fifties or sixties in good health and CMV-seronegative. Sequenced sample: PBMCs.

The CDR3 is CASSLEDSPSGNTIYF. The DNA for the CDR3 is TGCGCCAGCAGCTTGGAGGACAGTCCCTCTGGAAACACCATATATTTT. The chain combines TRBV5-1 with TRBJ1-3; D might be TRBD1 (6 bases). V shed 0 bases and J shed 0 bases, with 10 bases lying between them. Germline V lookup: CDR1 SGHRS, CDR2 YFSETQ. This CDR3 has 16 amino acids.